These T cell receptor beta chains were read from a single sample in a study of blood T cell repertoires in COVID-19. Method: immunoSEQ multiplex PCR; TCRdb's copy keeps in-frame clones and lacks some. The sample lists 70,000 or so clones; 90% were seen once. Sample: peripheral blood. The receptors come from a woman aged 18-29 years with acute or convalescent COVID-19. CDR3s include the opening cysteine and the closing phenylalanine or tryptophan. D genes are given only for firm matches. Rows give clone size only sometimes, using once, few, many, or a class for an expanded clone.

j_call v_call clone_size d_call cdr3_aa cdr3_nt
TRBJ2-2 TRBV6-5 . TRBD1 CASSYGQGDTGELFF TGTGCCAGCAGTTACGGACAGGGGGATACCGGGGAGCTGTTTTTT
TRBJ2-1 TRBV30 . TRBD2 CAWSRLAGFNEQFF TGTGCCTGGAGCAGGCTAGCGGGTTTCAATGAGCAGTTCTTC
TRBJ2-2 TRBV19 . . CASKGSGKTGELFF TGTGCCAGTAAAGGTTCAGGCAAAACCGGGGAGCTGTTTTTT
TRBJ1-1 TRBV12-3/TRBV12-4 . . CASSLSQGRAFF TGTGCCAGCAGTTTATCACAGGGCAGGGCTTTCTTT
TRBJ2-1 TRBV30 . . CASETGVEPEQFF TGTGCCTCAGAAACGGGAGTTGAGCCTGAGCAGTTCTTC
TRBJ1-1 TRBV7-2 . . CASSLTSQGTEAFF TGTGCCAGCAGCTTAACAAGTCAGGGGACTGAAGCTTTCTTT
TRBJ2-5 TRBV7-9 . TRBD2 CASSPAGGPDLYF TGTGCCAGCAGCCCGGCGGGGGGTCCTGACCTTTACTTC
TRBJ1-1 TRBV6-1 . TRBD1 CASSVFGTGANTEAFF TGTGCCAGCAGTGTATTCGGGACAGGGGCGAACACTGAAGCTTTCTTT
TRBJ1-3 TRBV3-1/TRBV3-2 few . CASSQRSSGNTIYF TGTGCCAGCAGCCAAAGGAGCTCTGGAAACACCATATATTTT
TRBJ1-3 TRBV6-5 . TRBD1 CASSTGVFSGNTIYF TGTGCCAGCAGCACAGGGGTTTTTTCTGGAAACACCATATATTTT
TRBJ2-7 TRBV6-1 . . CASSDTGSHEQYF TGTGCCAGCAGTGATACAGGATCCCACGAGCAGTACTTC
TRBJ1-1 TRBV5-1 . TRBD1 CASTLGTGVTEAFF TGCGCCAGCACCCTGGGGACAGGGGTCACTGAAGCTTTCTTT
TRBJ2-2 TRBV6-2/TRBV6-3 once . CASSYLGVANTGELFF TGTGCCAGCAGTTACCTGGGCGTAGCGAACACCGGGGAGCTGTTTTTT
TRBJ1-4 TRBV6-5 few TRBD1 CASRPGTANEKLFF TGTGCCAGCAGGCCGGGGACAGCAAATGAAAAACTGTTTTTT
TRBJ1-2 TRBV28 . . CASTMDSQGGYTF TGTGCCAGCACTATGGACAGTCAAGGCGGCTACACCTTC
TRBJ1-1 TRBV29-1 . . CSVAVTDTEAFF TGCAGCGTCGCCGTAACTGACACTGAAGCTTTCTTT
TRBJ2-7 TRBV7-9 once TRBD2 CASSQTPPGLAGVRYEQYF TGTGCCAGCAGCCAAACTCCACCGGGACTAGCGGGAGTTAGATACGAGCAGTACTTC
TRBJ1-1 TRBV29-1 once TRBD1 CSVCLTGSCRGTEAFF TGCAGCGTCTGTTTGACAGGGTCTTGTAGAGGCACTGAAGCTTTCTTT
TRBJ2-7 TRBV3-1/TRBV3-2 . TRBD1 CASSQDWDRLGEQYF TGTGCCAGCAGCCAAGATTGGGACAGGCTCGGCGAGCAGTACTTC
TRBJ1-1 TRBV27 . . CASSLSGAANTEAFF TGTGCCAGCAGTTTATCGGGGGCAGCGAACACTGAAGCTTTCTTT
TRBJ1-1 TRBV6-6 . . CASTDYIQQTVTEAFF TGTGCCAGCACCGATTATATACAGCAAACAGTCACTGAAGCTTTCTTT
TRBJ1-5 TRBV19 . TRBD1 CASSRTGGNSNQPQHF TGTGCCAGTAGCCGGACAGGGGGGAATAGCAATCAGCCCCAGCATTTT
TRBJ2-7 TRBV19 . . CASRLTGGAYEQYF TGTGCCAGTAGGTTGACAGGTGGGGCCTACGAGCAGTACTTC
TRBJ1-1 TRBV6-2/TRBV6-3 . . CASSGRQYTEAFF TGTGCCAGCAGTGGACGACAGTACACTGAAGCTTTCTTT
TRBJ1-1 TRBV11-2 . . CASSLEANTEAFF TGTGCCAGCAGCTTAGAAGCGAACACTGAAGCTTTCTTT
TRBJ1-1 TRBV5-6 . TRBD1 CASSLGTVEAFF TGTGCCAGCAGCCTTGGGACAGTAGAAGCTTTCTTT
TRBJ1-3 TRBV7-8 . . CASSLGLPGSGNTIYF TGTGCCAGCAGCTTAGGACTCCCGGGGTCTGGAAACACCATATATTTT
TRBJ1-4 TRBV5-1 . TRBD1 CASSFGYRGNNEKLFF TGCGCCAGCAGCTTCGGATACAGGGGAAATAATGAAAAACTGTTTTTT
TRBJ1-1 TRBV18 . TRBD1 CASQGGMNTEAFF TGTGCCAGCCAGGGGGGAATGAACACTGAAGCTTTCTTT
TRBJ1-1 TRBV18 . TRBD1 CASSRGQGVNTEAFF TGTGCCAGCTCACGCGGACAGGGAGTGAACACTGAAGCTTTCTTT
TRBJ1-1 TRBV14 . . CASSQGVRSWETEAFF TGTGCCAGCAGCCAAGGGGTTCGCAGCTGGGAGACTGAAGCTTTCTTT
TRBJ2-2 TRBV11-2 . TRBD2 CASSFGTSGNTGELFF TGTGCCAGCAGCTTCGGGACTAGCGGGAACACCGGGGAGCTGTTTTTT
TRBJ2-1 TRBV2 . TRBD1 CASSGLGQGSSYNEQFF TGTGCCAGCAGTGGCTTAGGACAGGGGAGCTCCTACAATGAGCAGTTCTTC
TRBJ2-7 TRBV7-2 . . CASSLDRNFGEQYF TGTGCCAGCAGCTTAGACCGAAATTTCGGGGAGCAGTACTTC
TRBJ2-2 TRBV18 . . CASSPPVTANLGELFF TGTGCCAGCTCACCACCCGTGACAGCCAACCTGGGGGAGCTGTTTTTT
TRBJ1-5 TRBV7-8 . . CASSTGSKNQPQHF TGTGCCAGCAGCACAGGGAGTAAGAATCAGCCCCAGCATTTT
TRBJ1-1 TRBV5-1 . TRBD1 CASSLGPGQGNTEAFF TGCGCCAGCAGCTTGGGTCCGGGACAGGGGAACACTGAAGCTTTCTTT